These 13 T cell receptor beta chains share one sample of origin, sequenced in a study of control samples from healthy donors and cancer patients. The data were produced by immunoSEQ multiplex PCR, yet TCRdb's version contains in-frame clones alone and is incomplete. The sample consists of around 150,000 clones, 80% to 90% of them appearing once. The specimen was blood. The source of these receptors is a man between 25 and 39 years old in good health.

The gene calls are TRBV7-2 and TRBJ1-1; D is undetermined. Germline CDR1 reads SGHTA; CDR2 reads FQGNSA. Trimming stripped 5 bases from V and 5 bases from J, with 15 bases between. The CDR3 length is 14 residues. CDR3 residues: CASSPKRTGTEAFF. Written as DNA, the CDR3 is TGTGCCAGCAGCCCTAAACGGACGGGGACTGAAGCTTTCTTT.

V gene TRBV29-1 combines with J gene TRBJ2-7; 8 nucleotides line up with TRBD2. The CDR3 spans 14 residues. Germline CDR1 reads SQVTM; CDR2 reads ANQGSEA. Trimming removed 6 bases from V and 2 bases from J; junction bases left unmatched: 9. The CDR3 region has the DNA TGCAGCGTGGTACTAGCGGAAAATACCTACGAGCAGTACTTC. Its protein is CSVVLAENTYEQYF.

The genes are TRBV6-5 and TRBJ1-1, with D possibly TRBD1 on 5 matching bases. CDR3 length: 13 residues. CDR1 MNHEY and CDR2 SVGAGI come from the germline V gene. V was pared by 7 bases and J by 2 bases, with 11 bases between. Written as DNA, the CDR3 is TGTGCCAGCATGCTAGGGGTTAACACTGAAGCTTTCTTT. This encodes CASMLGVNTEAFF.

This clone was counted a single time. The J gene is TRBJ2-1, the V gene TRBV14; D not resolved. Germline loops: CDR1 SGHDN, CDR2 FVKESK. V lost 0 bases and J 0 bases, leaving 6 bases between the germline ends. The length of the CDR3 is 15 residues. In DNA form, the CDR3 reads TGTGCCAGCAGCCAAGACACAAGCTCCTACAATGAGCAGTTCTTC. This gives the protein CASSQDTSSYNEQFF.

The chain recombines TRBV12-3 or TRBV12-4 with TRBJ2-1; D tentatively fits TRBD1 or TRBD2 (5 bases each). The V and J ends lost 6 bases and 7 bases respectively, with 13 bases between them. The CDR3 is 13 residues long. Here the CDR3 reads CASSPGTGNEQFF. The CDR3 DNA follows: TGTGCCAGCAGCCCCGGGACCGGGAATGAGCAGTTCTTC.

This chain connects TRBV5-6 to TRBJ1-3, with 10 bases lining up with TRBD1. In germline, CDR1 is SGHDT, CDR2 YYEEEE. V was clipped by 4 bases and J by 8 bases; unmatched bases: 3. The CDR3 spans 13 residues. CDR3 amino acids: CASSRGQGDTIYF. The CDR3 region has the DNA TGTGCCAGCAGCAGAGGACAGGGGGACACCATATATTTT.

The CDR3 here is CASSPDRARQPQHF. The CDR3 DNA reads as TGTGCCAGCAGTCCCGACAGGGCACGGCAGCCCCAGCATTTT. The chain is built from TRBV6-2 or TRBV6-3 and TRBJ1-5, with 7 nucleotides matching TRBD1. The CDR3 has 14 residues. CDR1 is MNHEY and CDR2 is SVGEGT in the germline V gene. Unmatched junction bases numbered 8, after V lost 5 bases and J lost 7 bases.

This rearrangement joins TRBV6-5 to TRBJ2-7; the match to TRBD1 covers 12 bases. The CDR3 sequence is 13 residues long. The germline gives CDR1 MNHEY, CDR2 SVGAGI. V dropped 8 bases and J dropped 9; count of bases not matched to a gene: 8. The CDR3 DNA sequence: TGTGCCAGCGGCGGGACAGGGGGCGAAGGGCAGTACTTC. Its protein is CASGGTGGEGQYF.

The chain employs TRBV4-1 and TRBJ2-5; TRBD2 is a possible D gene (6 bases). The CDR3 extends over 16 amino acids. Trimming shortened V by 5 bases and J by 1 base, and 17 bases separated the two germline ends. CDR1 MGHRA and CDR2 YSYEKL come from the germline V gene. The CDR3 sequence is CASSVTGSTRQETQYF. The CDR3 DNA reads TGCGCCAGCAGCGTGACCGGGAGCACCCGCCAAGAGACCCAGTACTTC.

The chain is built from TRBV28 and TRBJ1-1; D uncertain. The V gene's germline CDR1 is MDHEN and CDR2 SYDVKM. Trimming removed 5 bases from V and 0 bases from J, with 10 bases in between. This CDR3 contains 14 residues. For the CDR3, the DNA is TGTGCCAGCAGTCTACCGCTCATGAACACTGAAGCTTTCTTT. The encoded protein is CASSLPLMNTEAFF.

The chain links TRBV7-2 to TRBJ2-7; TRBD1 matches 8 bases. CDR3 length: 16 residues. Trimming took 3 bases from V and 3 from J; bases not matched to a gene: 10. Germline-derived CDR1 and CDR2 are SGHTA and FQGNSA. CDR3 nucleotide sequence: TGTGCCAGCAGCTTGAATTCCGGGACAGGTGGCTACGAGCAGTACTTC. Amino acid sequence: CASSLNSGTGGYEQYF.

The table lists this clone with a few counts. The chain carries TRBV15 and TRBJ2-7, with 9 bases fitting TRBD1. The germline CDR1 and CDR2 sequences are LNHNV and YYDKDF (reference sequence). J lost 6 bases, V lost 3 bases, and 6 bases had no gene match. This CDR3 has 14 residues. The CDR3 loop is CATSSRDREGEQYF. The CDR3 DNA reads TGTGCCACCAGCAGCCGGGACAGGGAAGGCGAGCAGTACTTC.

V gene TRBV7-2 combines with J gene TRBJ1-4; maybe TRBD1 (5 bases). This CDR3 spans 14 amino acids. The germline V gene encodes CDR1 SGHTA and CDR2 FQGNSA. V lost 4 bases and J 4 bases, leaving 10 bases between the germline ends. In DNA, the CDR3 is TGTGCCAGCAGCTCCCGGGGGTATAATGAAAAACTGTTTTTT. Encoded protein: CASSSRGYNEKLFF.